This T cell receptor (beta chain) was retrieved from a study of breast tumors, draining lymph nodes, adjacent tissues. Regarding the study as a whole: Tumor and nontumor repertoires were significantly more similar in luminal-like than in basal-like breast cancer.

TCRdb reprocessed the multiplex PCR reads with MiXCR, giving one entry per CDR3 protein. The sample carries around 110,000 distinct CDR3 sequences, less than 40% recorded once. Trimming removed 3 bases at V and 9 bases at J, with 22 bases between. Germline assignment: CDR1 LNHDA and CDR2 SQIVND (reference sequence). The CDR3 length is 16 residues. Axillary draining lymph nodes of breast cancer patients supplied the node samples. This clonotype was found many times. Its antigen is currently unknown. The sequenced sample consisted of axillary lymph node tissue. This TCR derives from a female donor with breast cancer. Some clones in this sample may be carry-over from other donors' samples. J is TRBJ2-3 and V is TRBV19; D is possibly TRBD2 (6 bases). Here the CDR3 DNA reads TGTGCCAGTAGTATGGCCCCGGACGGCCTTGCGGGGACGCAGTATTTT. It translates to CASSMAPDGLAGTQYF.